Sequencing of this T cell receptor (beta chain) was carried out in a study of CD8+ T cells in alopecia areata. For the study at large: Each of the treated patients was given oral tofacitinib, 5 to 10 mg twice daily, for moderate-to-severe alopecia areata. Regarding the study as a whole: Patients shared TCRs less clearly than mice did, possibly for HLA-related reasons. Lesional tissue from the scalp (especially in alopecia totalis/universalis) showed higher clonality than normal scalp.

As the sequencing template, cDNA was produced by extracting RNA and reverse transcribing it. The protocol was immunoSEQ multiplex PCR, while the TCRdb copy is restricted to in-frame clones and leaves out a portion. The table records more than 110,000 clones, around three fifths of them present only once. The CDR3 is 13 amino acids. Germline assignment: CDR1 MNHEY and CDR2 SVGAGI. Turning to this clone: The antigen is undetermined.

V is TRBV6-5 and J is TRBJ2-5; TRBD1 aligns across 7 bases. Matching the DNA end better, TRBJ2-7 makes the J call doubtful. The sequence derives from a human donor with alopecia areata. Sample: CD4+ T cells sorted from blood, taken at week 0. The DNA for the CDR3 is TGTGCCAGCAGGGACTCACAGGGGTTCGAGCAGTACTTC. Amino acid sequence: CASRDSQGFEQYF.